The rows below give T cell receptor beta chains drawn from one sample of a study of beta chain features in type 1 diabetes. Assay used: immunoSEQ multiplex PCR; TCRdb lists only in-frame clones, some missing. The sample holds 300,000 to 350,000 clones, 15% to 20% seen once. The sample was naive CD4+ T cells from blood. The receptors were gathered from a woman younger than 35 in good health. Both conserved end residues are part of each CDR3. A D gene is named only where the DNA matches it firmly. Clone size appears in some rows only: once, few, many, or a class for an expanded clone.

clone_size d_call j_call v_call cdr3_nt cdr3_aa
NA TRBD1 TRBJ2-3 TRBV30 TGTGCCCGGGACAGGGGGGGAGGCACAGATACGCAGTATTTT CARDRGGGTDTQYF
NA TRBD1 TRBJ1-5 TRBV6-5 TGTGCCAGCAGTCCATGGACAGGGGGAAATCAGCCCCAGCATTTT CASSPWTGGNQPQHF
NA NA TRBJ2-7 TRBV11-3 TGTGCCAGCAGCCCACTGCGGGATGGAAACGAGCAGTACTTC CASSPLRDGNEQYF
few NA TRBJ2-2 TRBV19 TGTGCCAGTACCGAACATGGACAGCCCTTGGACGGGGAGCTGTTTTTT CASTEHGQPLDGELFF
few TRBD1 TRBJ2-3 TRBV18 TGTGCCAGCTCACCACAAGGGACAGGCACAGATACGCAGTATTTT CASSPQGTGTDTQYF
NA NA TRBJ1-2 TRBV21-1 TGTGCCAATTCGGGACAGGGGGGGTATGGCTACACCTTC CANSGQGGYGYTF
NA TRBD1 TRBJ2-2 TRBV29-1 TGCAGCGTTGAAAGAGGGGGCGCAACCGGGGAGCTGTTTTTT CSVERGGATGELFF
few TRBD2 TRBJ2-1 TRBV19 TGTGCCAGTAGTTCCCGACTAGCGGGGGGGCAGGATGAGCAGTTCTTC CASSSRLAGGQDEQFF
few TRBD1 TRBJ2-7 TRBV9 TGTGCCAGACCGGGACAGGGCCCCTACGAGCAGTACTTC CARPGQGPYEQYF
NA NA TRBJ1-1 TRBV7-3 TGTGCCAGCAGCTTAATGCAGGGTGCGAACACTGAAGCTTTCTTT CASSLMQGANTEAFF
few TRBD1 TRBJ2-7 TRBV2 TGTGCCAGCAGTTCGGACAGGGGGCCATCCTACGAGCAGTACTTC CASSSDRGPSYEQYF
NA TRBD1 TRBJ2-3 TRBV2 TGTGCCAGCAGTGAAAGACAGGGGTCGACAGATACGCAGTATTTT CASSERQGSTDTQYF
NA TRBD1 TRBJ2-3 TRBV7-2 TGTGCCAGCAGCTCCCGGACAGGGAGAAGCACAGATACGCAGTATTTT CASSSRTGRSTDTQYF
few NA TRBJ1-4 TRBV4-2 TGTGCCAGCAGCCAACCCAGTGGGGGGGGGAAACTGTTTTTT CASSQPSGGGKLFF
few NA TRBJ1-2 TRBV19 TGTGCCAGTAGTCGAGACAGCCGCTATGGCTACACCTTC CASSRDSRYGYTF
few NA TRBJ1-1 TRBV4-3 TGCGCCAGCAGCCAGCATGAGGGGGTAGTGGACACTGAAGCTTTCTTT CASSQHEGVVDTEAFF
NA NA TRBJ2-5 TRBV5-1 TGCGCCAGCAGCTTGGCCTGGGCAGCCCAAGAGACCCAGTACTTC CASSLAWAAQETQYF
NA NA TRBJ2-2 TRBV9 TGTGCCAGCAGCCCAACACAGGGGAACACCGGGGAGCTGTTTTTT CASSPTQGNTGELFF
few TRBD2 TRBJ2-3 TRBV5-1 TGCGCCACCAAGGGAGCGGGGGCAGATACGCAGTATTTT CATKGAGADTQYF
few TRBD1 TRBJ2-1 TRBV6-5 TGTGCCAGCAGTTACTCGACAGGGTCCTACAATGAGCAGTTCTTC CASSYSTGSYNEQFF
few TRBD2 TRBJ2-3 TRBV2 TGTGCCAGCAGTGGGACTAGCGGGGGTCCAGATACGCAGTATTTT CASSGTSGGPDTQYF
NA NA TRBJ1-1 TRBV5-1 TGCGCCAGCAGCTCTCCGGGCACTGAAGCTTTCTTT CASSSPGTEAFF
NA NA TRBJ2-3 TRBV25-1 TGTGCCAGTACGAAGAGCTATACGCAGTATTTT CASTKSYTQYF
NA TRBD1 TRBJ1-2 TRBV30 TGTGCCTGGATCAGGGACAGCGGGTCCCACACCTTC CAWIRDSGSHTF
NA NA TRBJ1-2 TRBV7-9 TGTGCCAGCAGCTCAGGGGTAAACTATGGCTACACCTTC CASSSGVNYGYTF
NA NA TRBJ1-1 TRBV20-1 TGCAGTGCTAGTAGCGGACTTGAAGCTTTCTTT CSASSGLEAFF
few NA TRBJ1-5 TRBV6-6 TGTGCCAGCAGTTACTCCCCAGGGGATCAGCCCCAGCATTTT CASSYSPGDQPQHF
few NA TRBJ2-3 TRBV4-3 TGCGCCAGCAGCCAAACCCCAGTTAGCACAGATACGCAGTATTTT CASSQTPVSTDTQYF
NA TRBD2 TRBJ2-5 TRBV10-3 TGTGCCATCAGTGGGACTAGCGGGAGCCAAGAGACCCAGTACTTC CAISGTSGSQETQYF
NA TRBD2 TRBJ2-7 TRBV11-2 TGTGCCAGCAGCTTAGTTTCGCGGGAGATCGAGCAGTACTTC CASSLVSREIEQYF
few NA TRBJ2-7 TRBV29-1 TGCAGCGCCGTTGGGCCCCTTCTCTTAGGCGAGCAGTACTTC CSAVGPLLLGEQYF
NA TRBD1 TRBJ2-7 TRBV5-1 TGCGCCAGCAGCTCCTACAGGGGAAGCTCCTACGAGCAGTACTTC CASSSYRGSSYEQYF
NA TRBD2 TRBJ2-7 TRBV7-9 TGTGCCAGCAGCGGTAGCGGGAGGGCGTCCTACGAGCAGTACTTC CASSGSGRASYEQYF
few NA TRBJ1-2 TRBV18 TGTGCCAGCTCACCATGGACAGCAGGTGACTATGGCTACACCTTC CASSPWTAGDYGYTF
NA TRBD2 TRBJ2-1 TRBV5-6 TGTGCCAGCGGGCGGGGGGCAGGGGAGCAGTTCTTC CASGRGAGEQFF
few NA TRBJ1-5 TRBV13 TGTGCCAGCAGCTTAGCAGGGAAAGCAAATCAGCCCCAGCATTTT CASSLAGKANQPQHF
NA TRBD1 TRBJ1-2 TRBV4-2 TGTGCCAGCAGCCTCGCGACAGGGAACTATGGCTACACCTTC CASSLATGNYGYTF
few NA TRBJ2-1 TRBV2 TGTGCCAGCGCACCCGGAGTAGCTGGCAATGAGCAGTTCTTC CASAPGVAGNEQFF
NA TRBD1 TRBJ2-7 TRBV18 TGTGCCAGCTCACTGAGACAGGGCCCATACGAGCAGTACTTC CASSLRQGPYEQYF
NA NA TRBJ1-2 TRBV30 TGTGCCTGGAGCGCCGGAGGGAATAACTATGGCTACACCTTC CAWSAGGNNYGYTF
NA NA TRBJ2-1 TRBV5-1 TGCGCCAGCAGCCCGGACTATGATGAGCAGTTCTTC CASSPDYDEQFF
few TRBD2 TRBJ2-1 TRBV10-3 TGTGCCATCAGTGAGGCGCTAGCGGGAGATTACAATGAGCAGTTCTTC CAISEALAGDYNEQFF
NA NA TRBJ2-1 TRBV18 TGTGCCAGCTCACCCCTAAGGGGGGGTGAGCAGTTCTTC CASSPLRGGEQFF
NA TRBD1 TRBJ2-7 TRBV2 TGTGCCAGCACCCCGGGACAGGTCTCCTACGAGCAGTACTTC CASTPGQVSYEQYF
NA TRBD1 TRBJ1-4 TRBV5-6 TGTGCCAGCAGCAACTTCCAGGGGGCGGGCGTAAAACTGTTTTTT CASSNFQGAGVKLFF
few NA TRBJ2-6 TRBV5-1 TGCGCCAGCAGCATCGGACAGACCTCTGGGGCCAACGTCCTGACTTTC CASSIGQTSGANVLTF
few NA TRBJ1-2 TRBV2 TGTGCCAGCAGTCTGGGACTGCGCTATGGCTACACCTTC CASSLGLRYGYTF
NA NA TRBJ2-3 TRBV7-2 TGTGCCAGCAGCTTAGCGGGGGGGCGGACAGATACGCAGTATTTT CASSLAGGRTDTQYF
few TRBD2 TRBJ2-3 TRBV30 TGTGCCTGGGGACTAGCCCACACAGATACGCAGTATTTT CAWGLAHTDTQYF
NA NA TRBJ2-1 TRBV5-1 TGCGCCAGCAGCTTGGGTCAGGGGAACAATGAGCAGTTCTTC CASSLGQGNNEQFF
few NA TRBJ1-2 TRBV19 TGTGCCAGTAGTTTCGATGTCGGTGGCTACACCTTC CASSFDVGGYTF
NA NA TRBJ2-1 TRBV6-1 TGTGCCAGCAGGGCAGGGAACAATGAGCAGTTCTTC CASRAGNNEQFF
NA TRBD1 TRBJ1-5 TRBV7-9 TGTGCCAGCAGCTTAGAAGGACAGGCCCAGCATTTT CASSLEGQAQHF
NA TRBD1 TRBJ2-5 TRBV27 TGTGCCAGCCGGACAGGTGGAGAGACCCAGTACTTC CASRTGGETQYF
few NA TRBJ2-7 TRBV18 TGTGCCAGCTCAACAGGGGGGGACAGTTCCTACGAGCAGTACTTC CASSTGGDSSYEQYF